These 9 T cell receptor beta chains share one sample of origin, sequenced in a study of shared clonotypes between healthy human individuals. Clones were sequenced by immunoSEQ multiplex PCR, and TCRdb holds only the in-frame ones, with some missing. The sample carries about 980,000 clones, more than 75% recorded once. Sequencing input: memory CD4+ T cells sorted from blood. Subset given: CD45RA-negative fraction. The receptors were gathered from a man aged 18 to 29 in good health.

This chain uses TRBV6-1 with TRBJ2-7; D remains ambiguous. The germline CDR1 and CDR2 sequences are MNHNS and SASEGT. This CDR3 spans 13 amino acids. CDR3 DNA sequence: TGTGCTTCAAACCTAGGGTCCAACCTCGAGCAGTACTTC. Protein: CASNLGSNLEQYF.

The DNA of the CDR3 is TGTGCCAGCTATGCCGGGGTCTCCTACAATGAGCAGTTCTTC. It encodes CASYAGVSYNEQFF. The chain carries TRBV6-1 and TRBJ2-1; perhaps TRBD2 as D (5 bases). With 8 bases removed from V and 0 bases from J, the gap between germline ends came to 11 bases. Germline CDR1 MNHNS, CDR2 SASEGT. This CDR3 region has 14 residues.

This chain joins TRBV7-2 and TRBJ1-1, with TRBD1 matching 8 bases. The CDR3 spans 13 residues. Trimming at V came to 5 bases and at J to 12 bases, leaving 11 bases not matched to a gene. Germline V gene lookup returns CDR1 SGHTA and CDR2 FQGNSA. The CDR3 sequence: CASSTGDRLKTFF. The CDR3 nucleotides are TGTGCCAGCAGCACAGGGGACAGGCTTAAAACTTTCTTT.

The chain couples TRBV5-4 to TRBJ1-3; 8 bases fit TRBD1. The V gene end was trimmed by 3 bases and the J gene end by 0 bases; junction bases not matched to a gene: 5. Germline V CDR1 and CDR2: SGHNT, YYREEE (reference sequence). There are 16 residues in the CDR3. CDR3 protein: CASSSGGSSSGNTIYF. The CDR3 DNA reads TGTGCCAGCAGCTCAGGGGGCTCGAGCTCTGGAAACACCATATATTTT.

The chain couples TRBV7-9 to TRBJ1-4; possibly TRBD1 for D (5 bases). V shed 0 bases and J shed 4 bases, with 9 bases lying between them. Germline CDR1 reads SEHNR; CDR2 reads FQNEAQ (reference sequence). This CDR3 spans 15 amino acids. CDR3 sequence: CASSLAAGRNEKLFF. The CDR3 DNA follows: TGTGCCAGCAGCTTAGCGGCAGGGCGTAATGAAAAACTGTTTTTT.

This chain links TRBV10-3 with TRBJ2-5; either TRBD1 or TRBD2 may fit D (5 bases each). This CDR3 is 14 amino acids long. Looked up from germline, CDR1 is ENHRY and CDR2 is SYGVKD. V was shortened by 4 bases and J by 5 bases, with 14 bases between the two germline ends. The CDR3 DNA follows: TGTGCCATCAGTGGGGGGTCGGGGACGGAGACCCAGTACTTC. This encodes CAISGGSGTETQYF.

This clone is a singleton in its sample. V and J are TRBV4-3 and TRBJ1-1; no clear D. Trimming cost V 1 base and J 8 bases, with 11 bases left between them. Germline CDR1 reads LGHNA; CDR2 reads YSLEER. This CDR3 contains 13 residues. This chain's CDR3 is CASSQVARGEAFF. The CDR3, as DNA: TGCGCCAGCAGCCAAGTAGCTCGCGGCGAAGCTTTCTTT.

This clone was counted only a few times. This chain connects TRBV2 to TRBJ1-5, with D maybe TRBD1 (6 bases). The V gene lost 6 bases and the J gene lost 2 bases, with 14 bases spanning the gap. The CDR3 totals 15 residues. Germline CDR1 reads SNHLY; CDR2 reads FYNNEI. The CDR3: CASRGTRGGNQPQHF. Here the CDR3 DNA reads TGTGCCAGCAGGGGAACCAGGGGTGGCAATCAGCCCCAGCATTTT.

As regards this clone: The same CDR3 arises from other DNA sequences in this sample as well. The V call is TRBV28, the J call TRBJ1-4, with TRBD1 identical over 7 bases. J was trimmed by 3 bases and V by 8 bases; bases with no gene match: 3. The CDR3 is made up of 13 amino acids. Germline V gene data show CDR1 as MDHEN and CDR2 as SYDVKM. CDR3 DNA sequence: TGTGCCAGCGGCGGGACAGCTAATGAAAAACTGTTTTTT. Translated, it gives CASGGTANEKLFF.